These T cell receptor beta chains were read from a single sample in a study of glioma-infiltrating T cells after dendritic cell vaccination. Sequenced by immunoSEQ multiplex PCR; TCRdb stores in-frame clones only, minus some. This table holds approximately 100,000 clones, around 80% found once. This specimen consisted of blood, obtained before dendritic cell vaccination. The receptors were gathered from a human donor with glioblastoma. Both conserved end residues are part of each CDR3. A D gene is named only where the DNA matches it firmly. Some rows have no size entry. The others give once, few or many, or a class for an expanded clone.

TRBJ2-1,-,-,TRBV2,CATRQEASYNEQFF,TGTGCCACCCGACAGGAAGCCTCCTACAATGAGCAGTTCTTC
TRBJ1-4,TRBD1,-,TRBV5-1,CASGRAGTGEKLFF,TGCGCCAGCGGACGGGCAGGGACAGGTGAAAAACTGTTTTTT
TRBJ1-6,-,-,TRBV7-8,CASSSGVGLNSPLHF,TGTGCCAGCAGCTCAGGGGTTGGGCTTAATTCACCCCTCCACTTT
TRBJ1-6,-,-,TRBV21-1,CASSSRQGGSPLHF,TGTGCCAGCAGCTCACGACAGGGAGGCTCACCCCTCCACTTT
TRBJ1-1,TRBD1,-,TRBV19,CASIPGGSSTEAFF,TGTGCCAGTATTCCAGGGGGCTCGAGCACTGAAGCTTTCTTT
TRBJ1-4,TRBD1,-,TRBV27,CASSRGGQGTTNEKLFF,TGTGCCAGCAGCCGGGGGGGACAGGGGACAACTAATGAAAAACTGTTTTTT
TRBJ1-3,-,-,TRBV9,CASSDFRNSGNTIYF,TGTGCCAGCAGTGACTTTAGAAACTCTGGAAACACCATATATTTT
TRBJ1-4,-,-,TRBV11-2,CASSLTGRGAGEKLFF,TGTGCCAGCAGCCTGACGGGGCGGGGGGCTGGCGAAAAACTGTTTTTT
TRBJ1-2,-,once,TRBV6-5,CASSYGSGPNYGYTF,TGTGCCAGCAGTTACGGTTCAGGTCCTAACTATGGCTACACCTTC
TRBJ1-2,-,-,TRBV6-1,CASSATGIYGYTF,TGTGCCAGCAGCGCGACGGGGATCTATGGCTACACCTTC
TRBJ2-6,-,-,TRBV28,CASRPQGMANVLTF,TGTGCCAGCAGGCCCCAGGGAATGGCCAACGTCCTGACTTTC
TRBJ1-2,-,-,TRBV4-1,CASSHPARGGSGGYTF,TGCGCCAGCAGCCACCCCGCCCGGGGGGGATCAGGAGGCTACACCTTC
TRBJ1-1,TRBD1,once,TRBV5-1,CASSREQGTEAFF,TGCGCCAGCAGCCGGGAACAGGGGACTGAAGCTTTCTTT
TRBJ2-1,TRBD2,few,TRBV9,CASSAQGLAGLGQFF,TGTGCCAGCAGCGCGCAGGGACTAGCGGGGTTAGGGCAGTTCTTC
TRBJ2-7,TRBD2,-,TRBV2,CASSEVAGHIEQYF,TGTGCCAGCAGTGAAGTAGCGGGCCACATTGAGCAGTACTTC
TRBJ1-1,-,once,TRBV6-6,CASSYSAENTEAFF,TGTGCCAGCAGTTACTCCGCAGAGAACACTGAAGCTTTCTTT
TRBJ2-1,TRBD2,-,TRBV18,CASSPLAGDINEQFF,TGTGCCAGCTCACCCCTAGCGGGAGATATTAATGAGCAGTTCTTC
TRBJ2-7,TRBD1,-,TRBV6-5,CASSSWDRGYEQYF,TGTGCCAGCAGCTCCTGGGACAGGGGTTACGAGCAGTACTTC
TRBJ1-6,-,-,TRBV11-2,CASSTRRGVSALHF,TGTGCCAGCAGTACCAGACGGGGGGTTTCGGCCCTCCACTTT
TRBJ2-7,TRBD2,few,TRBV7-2,CASGPGGFLLYEQYF,TGTGCCAGCGGCCCGGGGGGTTTCTTACTCTACGAGCAGTACTTC
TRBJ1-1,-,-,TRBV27,CASRVTGKTEAFF,TGTGCCAGCAGGGTAACAGGAAAAACTGAAGCTTTCTTT
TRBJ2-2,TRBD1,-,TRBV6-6,CASSRLPRGPGELFF,TGTGCCAGCAGTCGACTCCCCAGGGGGCCCGGGGAGCTGTTTTTT
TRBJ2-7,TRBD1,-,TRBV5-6,CASSTPGQGQNEQYF,TGTGCCAGCAGCACGCCGGGACAGGGACAAAACGAGCAGTACTTC
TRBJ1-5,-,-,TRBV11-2,CASSLDGGQPQHF,TGTGCCAGCAGCTTAGATGGGGGCCAGCCCCAGCATTTT
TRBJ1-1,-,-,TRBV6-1,CASRRRMTENTEAFF,TGTGCCAGCAGGAGGAGAATGACGGAGAACACTGAAGCTTTCTTT
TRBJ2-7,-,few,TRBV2,CASRAQGGSSYEQYF,TGTGCCAGCAGAGCTCAAGGGGGAAGCTCCTACGAGCAGTACTTC
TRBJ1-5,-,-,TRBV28,CASSSPGWTDSNQPQHF,TGTGCCAGCAGTTCCCCTGGGTGGACAGATAGCAATCAGCCCCAGCATTTT
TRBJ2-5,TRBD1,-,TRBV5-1,CASRGQDQETQYF,TGCGCCAGCCGGGGACAGGATCAAGAGACCCAGTACTTC
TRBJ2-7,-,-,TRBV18,CASSPPPGIYEQYF,TGTGCCAGCTCACCACCTCCGGGAATCTACGAGCAGTACTTC
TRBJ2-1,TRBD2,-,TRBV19,CASSMTSGGVGTYNEQFF,TGTGCCAGTAGTATGACTAGCGGGGGGGTTGGAACCTACAATGAGCAGTTCTTC
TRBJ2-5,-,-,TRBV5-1,CASSGHGQETQYF,TGCGCCAGCAGCGGGCACGGCCAAGAGACCCAGTACTTC
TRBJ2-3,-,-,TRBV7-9,CASSLEGLTDTQYF,TGTGCCAGCAGCTTAGAAGGACTCACAGATACGCAGTATTTT
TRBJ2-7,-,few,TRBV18,CASSDQTETEQYF,TGTGCCAGCTCCGACCAAACAGAGACCGAGCAGTACTTC
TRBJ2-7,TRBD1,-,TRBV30,CAWSVRQGNIYEQYF,TGTGCCTGGAGTGTCCGACAGGGAAACATCTACGAGCAGTACTTC
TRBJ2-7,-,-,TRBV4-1,CASSLGGAVSEQYF,TGCGCCAGCAGTCTTGGAGGGGCGGTGAGCGAGCAGTACTTC
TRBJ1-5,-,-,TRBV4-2,CASSQAGRGLERGPQHF,TGTGCCAGCAGCCAAGCAGGGAGGGGACTTGAAAGGGGGCCCCAGCATTTT
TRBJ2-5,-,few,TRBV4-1,CASSQVSTSQETQYF,TGCGCCAGCAGCCAAGTGAGCACTAGCCAAGAGACCCAGTACTTC
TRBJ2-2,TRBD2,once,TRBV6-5,CASSATSGKSGELFF,TGTGCCAGCAGCGCCACTAGCGGGAAATCCGGGGAGCTGTTTTTT
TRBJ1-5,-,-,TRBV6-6,CASSTDGGNQPQHF,TGTGCCAGCAGCACCGACGGGGGCAATCAGCCCCAGCATTTT
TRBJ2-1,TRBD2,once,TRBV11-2,CASSIILGAGVSYNEQFF,TGTGCCAGCAGCATCATCCTTGGGGCGGGAGTCTCCTACAATGAGCAGTTCTTC
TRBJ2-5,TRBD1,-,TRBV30,CAWSRTGEETQYF,TGTGCCTGGAGTCGGACAGGGGAAGAGACCCAGTACTTC
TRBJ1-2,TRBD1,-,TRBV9,CASSQDRGLYGYTF,TGTGCCAGCAGCCAAGACAGGGGGCTTTACGGCTACACCTTC
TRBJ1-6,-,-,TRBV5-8,CASSPPWESSYNSPLHF,TGTGCCAGCAGCCCCCCTTGGGAGAGCTCCTATAATTCACCCCTCCACTTT
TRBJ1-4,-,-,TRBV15,CATSNGGNSHEKLFF,TGTGCCACCAGCAATGGGGGGAACTCGCATGAAAAACTGTTTTTT
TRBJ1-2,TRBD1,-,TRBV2,CASSELDRTYGYTF,TGTGCCAGCAGTGAATTGGACAGGACCTATGGCTACACCTTC
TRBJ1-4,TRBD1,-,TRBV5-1,CASSLGGTENEKLFF,TGCGCCAGCAGCTTGGGGGGGACAGAAAATGAAAAACTGTTTTTT
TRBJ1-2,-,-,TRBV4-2,CASSQDEVGASYGYTF,TGTGCCAGCAGCCAAGATGAAGTGGGGGCTTCCTATGGCTACACCTTC
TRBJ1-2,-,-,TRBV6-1,CASGLPGQRGYTF,TGTGCCAGCGGCCTCCCAGGGCAGCGTGGCTACACCTTC
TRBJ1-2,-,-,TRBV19,CATTPTGYGYTF,TGTGCGACTACCCCCACAGGGTATGGCTACACCTTC
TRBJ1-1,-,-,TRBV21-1,CASSKLDLNTEAFF,TGTGCCAGCAGCAAACTGGACTTGAACACTGAAGCTTTCTTT
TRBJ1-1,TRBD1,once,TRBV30,CAWSVRLGQGGEAFF,TGTGCCTGGAGTGTACGTTTGGGACAGGGCGGTGAAGCTTTCTTT
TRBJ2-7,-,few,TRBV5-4,CASSLVGGYEQYF,TGTGCCAGCAGCTTGGTCGGTGGCTACGAGCAGTACTTC
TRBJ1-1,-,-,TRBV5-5,CASSLDWASNTEAFF,TGTGCCAGCAGCTTGGATTGGGCCTCGAACACTGAAGCTTTCTTT
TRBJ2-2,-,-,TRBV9,CASSPRGGWLDGGELFF,TGTGCCAGCAGCCCGCGAGGAGGGTGGCTAGACGGCGGGGAGCTGTTTTTT
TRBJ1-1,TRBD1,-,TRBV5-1,CASSPPGQGSWNTEAFF,TGCGCCAGCAGCCCTCCGGGACAGGGGTCGTGGAACACTGAAGCTTTCTTT
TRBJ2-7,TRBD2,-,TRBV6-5,CASSYFSGTSGYEQYF,TGTGCCAGCAGTTACTTTTCCGGGACTAGCGGTTACGAGCAGTACTTC
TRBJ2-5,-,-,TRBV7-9,CASSLGAAKEETQYF,TGTGCCAGCAGCTTAGGAGCGGCCAAGGAAGAGACCCAGTACTTC
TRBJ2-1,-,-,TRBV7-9,CASSPHDGKYNEQFF,TGTGCCAGCAGCCCCCATGACGGGAAATACAATGAGCAGTTCTTC